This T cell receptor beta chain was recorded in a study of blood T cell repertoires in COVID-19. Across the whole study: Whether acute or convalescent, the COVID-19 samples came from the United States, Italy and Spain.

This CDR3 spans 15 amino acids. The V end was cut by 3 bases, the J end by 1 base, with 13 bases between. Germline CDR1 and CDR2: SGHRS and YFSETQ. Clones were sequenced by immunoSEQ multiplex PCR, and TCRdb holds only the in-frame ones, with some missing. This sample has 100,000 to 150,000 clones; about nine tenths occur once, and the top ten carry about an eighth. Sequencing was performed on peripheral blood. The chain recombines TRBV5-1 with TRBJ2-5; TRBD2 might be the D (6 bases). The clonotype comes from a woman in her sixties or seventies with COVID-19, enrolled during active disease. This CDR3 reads CASSWAGTAQETQYF. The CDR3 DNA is TGCGCCAGCAGCTGGGCGGGGACGGCCCAAGAGACCCAGTACTTC.